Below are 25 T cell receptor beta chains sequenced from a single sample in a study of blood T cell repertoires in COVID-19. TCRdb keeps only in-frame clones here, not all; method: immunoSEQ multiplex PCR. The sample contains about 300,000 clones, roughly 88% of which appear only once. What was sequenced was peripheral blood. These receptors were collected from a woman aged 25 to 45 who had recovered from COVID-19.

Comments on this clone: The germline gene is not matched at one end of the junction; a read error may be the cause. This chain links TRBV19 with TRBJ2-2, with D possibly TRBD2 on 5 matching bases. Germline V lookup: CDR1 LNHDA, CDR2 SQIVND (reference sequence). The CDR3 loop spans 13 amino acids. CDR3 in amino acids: CASSTRGTGELFF. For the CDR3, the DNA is TGTGCCAGCAGTACTAGAGGCACCGGGGAGCTGTTTTTT.

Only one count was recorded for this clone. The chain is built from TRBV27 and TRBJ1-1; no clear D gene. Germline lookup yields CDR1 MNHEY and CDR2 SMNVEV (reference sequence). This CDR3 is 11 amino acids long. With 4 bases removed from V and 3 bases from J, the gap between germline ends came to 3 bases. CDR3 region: CASSSDTEAFF. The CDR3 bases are TGTGCCAGCAGTTCTGACACTGAAGCTTTCTTT.

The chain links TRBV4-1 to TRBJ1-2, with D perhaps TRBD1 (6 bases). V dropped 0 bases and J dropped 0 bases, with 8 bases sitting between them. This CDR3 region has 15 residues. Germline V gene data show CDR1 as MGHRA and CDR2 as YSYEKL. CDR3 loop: CASSQDNRANYGYTF. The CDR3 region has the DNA TGCGCCAGCAGCCAAGATAACAGGGCTAACTATGGCTACACCTTC.

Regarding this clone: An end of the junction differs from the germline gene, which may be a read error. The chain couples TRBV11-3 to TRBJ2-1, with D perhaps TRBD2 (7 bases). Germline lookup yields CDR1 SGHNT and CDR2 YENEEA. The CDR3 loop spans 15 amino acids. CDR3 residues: CASSLDGGQYNEQFF. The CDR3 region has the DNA TGTGCCAGCAGTTTAGACGGGGGGCAGTACAATGAGCAGTTCTTC. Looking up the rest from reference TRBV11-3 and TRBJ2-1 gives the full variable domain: EAGVVQSPRYKIIEKKQPVAFWCNPISGHNTLYWYLQNLGQGPELLIRYENEEAVDDSQLPKDRFSAERLKGVDSTLKIQPAELGDSAVYLCASSLDGGQYNEQFFGPGTRLTVL.

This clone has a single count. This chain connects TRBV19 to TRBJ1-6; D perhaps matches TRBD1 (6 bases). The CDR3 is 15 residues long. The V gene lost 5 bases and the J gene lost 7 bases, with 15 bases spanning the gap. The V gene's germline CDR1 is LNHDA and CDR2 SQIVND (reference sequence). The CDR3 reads CASSHETGRNSPLHF. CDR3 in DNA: TGTGCCAGTAGTCACGAGACAGGCCGAAATTCACCCCTCCACTTT.

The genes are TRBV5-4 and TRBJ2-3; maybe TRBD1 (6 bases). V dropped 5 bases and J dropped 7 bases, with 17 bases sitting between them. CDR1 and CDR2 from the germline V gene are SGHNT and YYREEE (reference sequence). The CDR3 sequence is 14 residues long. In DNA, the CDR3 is TGTGCCAGCAGTCCTGCTGGGGGCCGGCATACGCAGTATTTT. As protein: CASSPAGGRHTQYF. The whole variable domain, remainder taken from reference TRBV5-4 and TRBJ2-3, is ETGVTQSPTHLIKTRGQQVTLRCSSQSGHNTVSWYQQALGQGPQFIFQYYREEENGRGNFPPRFSGLQFPNYSSELNVNALELDDSALYLCASSPAGGRHTQYFGPGTRLTVL.

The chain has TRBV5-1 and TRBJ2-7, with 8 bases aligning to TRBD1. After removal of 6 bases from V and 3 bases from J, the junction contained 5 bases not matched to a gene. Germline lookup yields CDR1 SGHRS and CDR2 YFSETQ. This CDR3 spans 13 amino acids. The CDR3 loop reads CASTKDRDYEQYF. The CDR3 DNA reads TGCGCCAGCACTAAGGACAGGGACTACGAGCAGTACTTC.

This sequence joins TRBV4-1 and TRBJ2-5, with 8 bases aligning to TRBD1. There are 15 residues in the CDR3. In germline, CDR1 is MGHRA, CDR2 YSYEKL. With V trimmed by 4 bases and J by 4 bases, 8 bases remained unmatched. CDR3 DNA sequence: TGCGCCAGCAGCCCCACCGGGACAGGCTCAGAGACCCAGTACTTC. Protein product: CASSPTGTGSETQYF.

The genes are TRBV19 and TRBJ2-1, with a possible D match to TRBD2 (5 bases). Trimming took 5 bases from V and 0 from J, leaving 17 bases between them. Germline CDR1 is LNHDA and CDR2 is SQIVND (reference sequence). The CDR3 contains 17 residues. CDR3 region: CASSSWTSEGSYNEQFF. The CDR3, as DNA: TGTGCCAGTAGTTCTTGGACGAGTGAGGGCTCCTACAATGAGCAGTTCTTC.

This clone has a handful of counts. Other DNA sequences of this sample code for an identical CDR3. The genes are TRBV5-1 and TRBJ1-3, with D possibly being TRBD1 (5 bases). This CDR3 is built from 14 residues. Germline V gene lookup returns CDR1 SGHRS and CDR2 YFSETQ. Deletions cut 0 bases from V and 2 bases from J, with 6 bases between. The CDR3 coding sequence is TGCGCCAGCAGCTTGGCAGGGACTGGAAACACCATATATTTT. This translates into CASSLAGTGNTIYF.

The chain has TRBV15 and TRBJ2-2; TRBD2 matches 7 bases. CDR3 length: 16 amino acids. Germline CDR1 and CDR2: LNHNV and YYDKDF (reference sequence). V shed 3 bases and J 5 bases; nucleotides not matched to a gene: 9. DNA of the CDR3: TGTGCCACCAGCAGGGATCGACTAGCAGTAACCGGGGAGCTGTTTTTT. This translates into CATSRDRLAVTGELFF. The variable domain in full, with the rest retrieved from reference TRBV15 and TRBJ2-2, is DAMVIQNPRYQVTQFGKPVTLSCSQTLNHNVMYWYQQKSSQAPKLLFHYYDKDFNNEADTPDNFQSRRPNTSFCFLDIRSPGLGDTAMYLCATSRDRLAVTGELFFGEGSRLTVL.

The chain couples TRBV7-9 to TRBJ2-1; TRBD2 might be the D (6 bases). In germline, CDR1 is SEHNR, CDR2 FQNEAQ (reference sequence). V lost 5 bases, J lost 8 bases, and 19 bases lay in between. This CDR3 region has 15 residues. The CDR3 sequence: CASSTDAGGFYEQFF. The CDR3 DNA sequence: TGTGCCAGCAGCACCGACGCTGGAGGGTTCTATGAGCAGTTCTTC.

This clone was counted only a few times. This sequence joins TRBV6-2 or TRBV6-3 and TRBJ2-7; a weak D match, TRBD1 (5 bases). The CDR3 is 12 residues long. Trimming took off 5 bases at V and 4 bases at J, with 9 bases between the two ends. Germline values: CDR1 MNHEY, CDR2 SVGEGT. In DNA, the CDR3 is TGTGCCAGCAGTCCCTCAGGGTACGAGCAGTACTTC. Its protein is CASSPSGYEQYF.

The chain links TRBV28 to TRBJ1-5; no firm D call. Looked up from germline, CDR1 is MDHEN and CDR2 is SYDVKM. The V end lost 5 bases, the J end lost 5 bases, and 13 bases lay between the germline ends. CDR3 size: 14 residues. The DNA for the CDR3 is TGTGCCAGCAGTCCTTACGGGGAGGATCAGCCCCAGCATTTT. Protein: CASSPYGEDQPQHF. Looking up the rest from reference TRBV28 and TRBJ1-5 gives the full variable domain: DVKVTQSSRYLVKRTGEKVFLECVQDMDHENMFWYRQDPGLGLRLIYFSYDVKMKEKGDIPEGYSVSREKKERFSLILESASTNQTSMYLCASSPYGEDQPQHFGDGTRLSIL.

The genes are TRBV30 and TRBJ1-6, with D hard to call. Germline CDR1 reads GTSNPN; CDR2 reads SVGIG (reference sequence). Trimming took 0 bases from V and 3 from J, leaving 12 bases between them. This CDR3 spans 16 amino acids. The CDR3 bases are TGTGCCTGGAGTGTACCTGGAGGGAGCTATAATTCACCCCTCCACTTT. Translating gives CAWSVPGGSYNSPLHF.

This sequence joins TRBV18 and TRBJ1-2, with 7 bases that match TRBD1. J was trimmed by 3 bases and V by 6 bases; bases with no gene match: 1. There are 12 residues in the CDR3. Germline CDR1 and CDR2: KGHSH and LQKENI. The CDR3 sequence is CASSTGDYGYTF. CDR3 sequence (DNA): TGTGCCAGCTCTACAGGGGACTATGGCTACACCTTC.

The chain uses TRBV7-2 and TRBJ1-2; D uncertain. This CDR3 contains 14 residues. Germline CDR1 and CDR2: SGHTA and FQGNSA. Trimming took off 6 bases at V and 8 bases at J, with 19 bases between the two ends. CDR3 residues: CASRSGGGGAGYTF. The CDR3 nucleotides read TGTGCCAGCAGGTCCGGAGGAGGCGGAGCCGGCTACACCTTC.

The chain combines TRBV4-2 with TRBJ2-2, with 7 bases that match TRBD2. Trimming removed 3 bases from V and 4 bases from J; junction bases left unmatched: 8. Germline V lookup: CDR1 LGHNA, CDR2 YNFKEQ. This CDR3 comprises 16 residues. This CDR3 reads CASSQGEGGGTGELFF. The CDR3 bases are TGTGCCAGCAGCCAGGGGGAGGGCGGCGGCACCGGGGAGCTGTTTTTT.

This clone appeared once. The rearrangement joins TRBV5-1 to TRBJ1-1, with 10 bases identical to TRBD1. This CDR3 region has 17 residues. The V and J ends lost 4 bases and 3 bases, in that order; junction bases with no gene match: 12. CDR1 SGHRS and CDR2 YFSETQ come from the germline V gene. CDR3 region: CASSLLGQGMGYTEAFF. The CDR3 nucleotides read TGCGCCAGCAGCCTCCTGGGACAGGGGATGGGGTACACTGAAGCTTTCTTT.

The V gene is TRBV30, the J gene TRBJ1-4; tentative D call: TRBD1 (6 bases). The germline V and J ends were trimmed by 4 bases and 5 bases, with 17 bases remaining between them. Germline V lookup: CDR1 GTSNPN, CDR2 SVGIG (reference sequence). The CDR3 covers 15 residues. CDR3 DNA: TGTGCCTGGAAACCCGCAGGGGCGTGGAATGAAAAACTGTTTTTT. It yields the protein CAWKPAGAWNEKLFF.

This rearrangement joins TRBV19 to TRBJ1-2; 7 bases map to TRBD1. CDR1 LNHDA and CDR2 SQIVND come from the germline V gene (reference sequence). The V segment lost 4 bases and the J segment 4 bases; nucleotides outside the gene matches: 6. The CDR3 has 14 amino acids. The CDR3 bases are TGTGCCAGTAGTACCCTGGGACAGCTCTATGGCTACACCTTC. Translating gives CASSTLGQLYGYTF.

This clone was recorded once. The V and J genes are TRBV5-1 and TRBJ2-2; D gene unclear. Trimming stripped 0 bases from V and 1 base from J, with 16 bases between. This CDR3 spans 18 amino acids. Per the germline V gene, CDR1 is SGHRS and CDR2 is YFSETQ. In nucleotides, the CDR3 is TGCGCCAGCAGCTTGGCGGTCAGACGGCGACTGAACACCGGGGAGCTGTTTTTT. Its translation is CASSLAVRRRLNTGELFF.

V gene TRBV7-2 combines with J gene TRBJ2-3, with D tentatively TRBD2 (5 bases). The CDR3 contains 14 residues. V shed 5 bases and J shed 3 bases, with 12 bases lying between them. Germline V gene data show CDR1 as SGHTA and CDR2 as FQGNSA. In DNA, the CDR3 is TGTGCCAGCAGCGTTACGGGGTTGACAGATACGCAGTATTTT. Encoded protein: CASSVTGLTDTQYF. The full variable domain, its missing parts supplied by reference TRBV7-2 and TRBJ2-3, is GAGVSQSPSNKVTEKGKDVELRCDPISGHTALYWYRQSLGQGLEFLIYFQGNSAPDKSGLPSDRFSAERTGGSVSTLTIQRTQQEDSAVYLCASSVTGLTDTQYFGPGTRLTVL.

CDR3 protein: CASSQGLDAEQYF. The CDR3 DNA sequence: TGCGCCAGCAGCCAAGGGCTAGATGCCGAGCAGTACTTC. The V call is TRBV4-1, the J call TRBJ2-7; D gene uncertain. The germline V gene has CDR1 MGHRA and CDR2 YSYEKL. The CDR3 has 13 residues. Trimming left V 1 base short and J 6 bases short, with 10 bases between.

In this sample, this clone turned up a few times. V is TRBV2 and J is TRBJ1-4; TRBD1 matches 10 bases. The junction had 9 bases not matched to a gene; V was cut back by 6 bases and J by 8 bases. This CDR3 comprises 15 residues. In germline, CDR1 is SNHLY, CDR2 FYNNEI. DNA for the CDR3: TGTGCCAGCAGACTACGGACAGGGGGAAACGAAAAACTGTTTTTT. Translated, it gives CASRLRTGGNEKLFF. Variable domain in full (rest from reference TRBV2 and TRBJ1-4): EPEVTQTPSHQVTQMGQEVILRCVPISNHLYFYWYRQILGQKVEFLVSFYNNEISEKSEIFDDQFSVERPDGSNFTLKIRSTKLEDSAMYFCASRLRTGGNEKLFFGSGTQLSVL.